One sample yielded the 27 T cell receptor beta chains listed below, sequenced in a study of cytomegalovirus exposure and HLA in healthy donors. Sequenced by immunoSEQ multiplex PCR; TCRdb stores in-frame clones only, minus some. Of some 98,000 clones listed, approximately 90% are singletons. Sequencing was done on a sample of PBMCs. The source is a woman in her twenties or thirties in good health and CMV-seronegative.

The chain combines TRBV7-9 with TRBJ2-1; D is perhaps TRBD1 (5 bases). The CDR3 is made up of 15 amino acids. Germline V gene sequence: CDR1 SEHNR, CDR2 FQNEAQ (reference sequence). V was cut by 2 bases and J by 8 bases, with 16 bases left in between. DNA for the CDR3: TGTGCCAGCAGCTTACTGGGGCCAGTACGGGATGAGCAGTTCTTC. This codes for CASSLLGPVRDEQFF.

The gene calls are TRBV6-6 and TRBJ2-7, with D possibly TRBD2 on 5 matching bases. V lost 2 bases, J lost 2 bases, and 10 bases lay in between. The length of the CDR3 is 14 residues. Per germline, CDR1 MNHNY and CDR2 SVGAGI (reference sequence). The CDR3 here is CASSYLTGTYEQYF. For the CDR3, the DNA is TGTGCCAGCAGTTACCTGACCGGGACCTACGAGCAGTACTTC.

The chain joins TRBV29-1 to TRBJ1-2; a possible D gene is TRBD1 (6 bases). Germline CDR1 SQVTM, CDR2 ANQGSEA. The germline V and J ends were trimmed by 6 bases and 4 bases, with 18 bases remaining between them. CDR3 length equals 14 residues. The CDR3 region is CSVPASQGFYGYTF. DNA for the CDR3: TGCAGCGTCCCCGCATCACAGGGCTTCTATGGCTACACCTTC.

The rearrangement links TRBV18 to TRBJ1-1; tentative D call: TRBD1 (5 bases). V was pared by 3 bases and J by 3 bases, with 20 bases between. CDR1 KGHSH and CDR2 LQKENI come from the germline V gene. The CDR3 is 17 residues long. CDR3 in DNA: TGTGCCAGCTCACCCTCTTCGAGAGGGGCGGGGGACACTGAAGCTTTCTTT. Its protein product is CASSPSSRGAGDTEAFF.

The V gene is TRBV19, the J gene TRBJ1-1; TRBD1 matches 8 bases. CDR1 is LNHDA, CDR2 SQIVND, per germline (reference sequence). The CDR3 sequence is 12 residues long. With 4 bases clipped from V and 11 bases from J, the junction kept 6 bases outside the gene matches. CDR3 DNA sequence: TGTGCCAGTAGTACACGGACAGGGCGGGCTTTCTTT. It is translated as CASSTRTGRAFF.

The chain recombines TRBV5-1 with TRBJ2-7; D might be TRBD2 (6 bases). V was trimmed by 4 bases and J by 1 base, leaving 12 bases between them. The germline V gene has CDR1 SGHRS and CDR2 YFSETQ. This CDR3 contains 14 residues. CDR3 in DNA: TGCGCCAGCAGCCCCGTGGCGGGGTCCTACGAGCAGTACTTC. It encodes CASSPVAGSYEQYF.

The chain combines TRBV7-2 with TRBJ2-7; TRBD2 matches 8 bases. This CDR3 is 17 amino acids long. Germline lookup yields CDR1 SGHTA and CDR2 FQGNSA. V was clipped by 2 bases and J by 0 bases; unmatched bases: 9. CDR3 nucleotides: TGTGCCAGCAGCTTAAATCCGGCCGGGACTAGCTCCTACGAGCAGTACTTC. It is translated as CASSLNPAGTSSYEQYF.

The DNA for the CDR3 is TGTGCCAGCAGTCCTGGACTAGTGGTTGAGACCCAGTACTTC. Residues: CASSPGLVVETQYF. The rearrangement joins TRBV27 to TRBJ2-5; 7 nucleotides line up with TRBD2. This CDR3 is built from 14 residues. The V gene's germline CDR1 is MNHEY and CDR2 SMNVEV (reference sequence). J was trimmed by 5 bases and V by 5 bases; bases with no gene match: 8.

This clone was detected only once. The rearrangement uses TRBV6-1 and TRBJ2-2, with D perhaps TRBD2 (5 bases). The CDR3 covers 15 residues. V lost 4 bases and J 0 bases, leaving 9 bases between the germline ends. CDR1 and CDR2 from the germline V gene are MNHNS and SASEGT. CDR3 protein: CASSVRVSNTGELFF. CDR3 coding DNA: TGTGCCAGCAGTGTGCGGGTTTCGAACACCGGGGAGCTGTTTTTT.

This clone has a handful of counts. The chain has TRBV6-1 and TRBJ2-5; D unclear. This CDR3 region has 11 residues. From germline, CDR1 is MNHNS and CDR2 SASEGT. V gave up 3 bases and J gave up 5 bases, with 4 bases separating them. The CDR3 DNA reads as TGTGCCAGCAGTGAGTCGGAGACCCAGTACTTC. It specifies CASSESETQYF.

The V call is TRBV5-1, the J call TRBJ2-5; TRBD2 is a possible D gene (5 bases). The V end was cut by 7 bases, the J end by 4 bases, with 14 bases between. The CDR3 spans 13 residues. Germline V gives CDR1 SGHRS, CDR2 YFSETQ. CDR3 in DNA: TGCGCCAGCCAACTAGGTGTAGGAGAGACCCAGTACTTC. This sequence encodes CASQLGVGETQYF.

As to this clone: The junction departs from germline at one end; a sequencing error may be responsible. The V call is TRBV7-9, the J call TRBJ1-2; 10 nucleotides line up with TRBD1. Looked up from germline, CDR1 is SEHNR and CDR2 is FQNEAQ (reference sequence). CDR3 length: 14 amino acids. This CDR3 is CASSPWTGGYDYTF. CDR3 nucleotides: TGTGCCAGCAGCCCTTGGACAGGGGGGTATGACTACACCTTC.

The J gene is TRBJ2-7, the V gene TRBV27; D is unclear. Germline-derived CDR1 and CDR2 are MNHEY and SMNVEV (reference sequence). CDR3 length: 12 residues. V shed 7 bases and J shed 6 bases, with 13 bases lying between them. CDR3 DNA sequence: TGTGCCAGCATTCGACCCGGCGGCGAGCAGTACTTC. Its translation is CASIRPGGEQYF.

V is TRBV19 and J is TRBJ2-1; TRBD2 matches 9 bases. The CDR3 sequence is 15 residues long. Germline V gene data show CDR1 as LNHDA and CDR2 as SQIVND (reference sequence). V lost 1 base to trimming and J lost 4 bases; unmatched junction nucleotides: 2. The CDR3 here is CASSIGSGSYNEQFF. The CDR3 DNA reads as TGTGCCAGTAGTATAGGTAGCGGGAGTTACAATGAGCAGTTCTTC.

J is TRBJ2-2 and V is TRBV7-9; TRBD1 is a possible D gene (5 bases). V dropped 5 bases and J dropped 6 bases, with 13 bases sitting between them. The CDR3 spans 14 residues. Germline V lookup: CDR1 SEHNR, CDR2 FQNEAQ (reference sequence). The chain's CDR3 is CASSPQVSPGELFF. CDR3 bases: TGTGCCAGCAGCCCACAGGTTTCCCCCGGGGAGCTGTTTTTT.

The gene calls are TRBV20-1 and TRBJ2-1, with 11 bases that match TRBD2. The germline V gene encodes CDR1 DFQATT and CDR2 SNEGSKA (reference sequence). This CDR3 contains 11 residues. V lost 2 bases and J lost 16; bases outside the gene matches: 4. The CDR3 reads CSARTSGRNFF. CDR3 nucleotide sequence: TGCAGTGCTAGAACTAGCGGGAGAAACTTCTTC.

As concerns this clone: Other DNA sequences from this sample encode an identical CDR3 as well. The V and J genes are TRBV6-1 and TRBJ1-5; tentatively, D is TRBD1 (6 bases). The CDR3 has 14 amino acids. The V end was cut by 8 bases, the J end by 0 bases, with 11 bases between. Germline values: CDR1 MNHNS, CDR2 SASEGT. As DNA, the CDR3 is TGTGCCAGCTCCGGACAGTATAGCAATCAGCCCCAGCATTTT. This encodes CASSGQYSNQPQHF.

J is TRBJ2-1 and V is TRBV19; TRBD1 aligns across 8 bases. The CDR3 consists of 12 residues. The junction had 8 bases not matched to a gene; V was cut back by 11 bases and J by 8 bases. CDR1 and CDR2 from the germline V gene are LNHDA and SQIVND (reference sequence). The CDR3 reads CALRTGKDEQFF. The CDR3 DNA reads TGTGCCCTTAGGACAGGGAAGGATGAGCAGTTCTTC.

The chain combines TRBV21-1 with TRBJ1-2; the D call TRBD1 from the table was never checked on the DNA. TRBV21-1 has pseudogene status. This CDR3 region has 15 residues. CDR3 residues: CASSKVRAGQRGYTF. In DNA, the CDR3 is TGTGCCAGCAGCAAAGTTAGGGCAGGGCAGAGGGGCTACACCTTC.

J is TRBJ2-3 and V is TRBV5-4; no definite D call. Trimming cost V 4 bases and J 4 bases, with 16 bases left between them. The CDR3 spans 15 residues. The germline V gene encodes CDR1 SGHNT and CDR2 YYREEE (reference sequence). The CDR3 sequence is CASSEVPTVADTQYF. CDR3 DNA sequence: TGTGCCAGCAGCGAAGTTCCTACTGTGGCAGATACGCAGTATTTT. Supplemented by reference TRBV5-4 and TRBJ2-3, the full variable domain reads ETGVTQSPTHLIKTRGQQVTLRCSSQSGHNTVSWYQQALGQGPQFIFQYYREEENGRGNFPPRFSGLQFPNYSSELNVNALELDDSALYLCASSEVPTVADTQYFGPGTRLTVL.

This chain joins TRBV27 and TRBJ2-5, with 9 bases identical to TRBD2. The V gene end was trimmed by 2 bases and the J gene end by 5 bases; junction bases not matched to a gene: 12. The CDR3 length is 17 residues. Germline loops: CDR1 MNHEY, CDR2 SMNVEV (reference sequence). The CDR3, as DNA: TGTGCCAGCAGTTTAACAGCCCCTAGCGGGGATAGGGAGACCCAGTACTTC. It codes for CASSLTAPSGDRETQYF.

This rearrangement joins TRBV5-1 to TRBJ1-1, with D perhaps matching TRBD1 (5 bases). The V and J ends lost 5 bases and 4 bases respectively, with 12 bases between them. Germline V gene data show CDR1 as SGHRS and CDR2 as YFSETQ. This CDR3 contains 13 residues. CDR3 bases: TGCGCCAGCAGACTGGGGGGGAGCACTGAAGCTTTCTTT. The encoded protein is CASRLGGSTEAFF.

The chain links TRBV5-1 to TRBJ1-5; TRBD1 matches at 8 bases. With 4 bases clipped from V and 7 bases from J, the junction kept 7 bases outside the gene matches. CDR3 length equals 14 residues. Germline V gene lookup returns CDR1 SGHRS and CDR2 YFSETQ. For the CDR3, the DNA is TGCGCCAGCAGCCAGGGACAGGAGGACCAGCCCCAGCATTTT. This translates into CASSQGQEDQPQHF.

The gene calls are TRBV6-6 and TRBJ1-5, with 9 bases aligning to TRBD1. There are 15 residues in the CDR3. The V gene's germline CDR1 is MNHNY and CDR2 SVGAGI (reference sequence). V was clipped by 6 bases and J by 7 bases; unmatched bases: 10. CDR3 nucleotides: TGTGCCAGCAGCAAAGGGACAGGGCTCGGGCAGCCCCAGCATTTT. This encodes CASSKGTGLGQPQHF.

V gene TRBV5-8 combines with J gene TRBJ2-7; maybe TRBD1 (6 bases). Germline V gives CDR1 SGHTS, CDR2 YDEGEE. The ends were cut back, 0 bases at V and 3 bases at J, with 13 bases in the middle. The CDR3 is 15 residues long. CDR3 loop: CASSLGTARVYEQYF. The CDR3 DNA sequence: TGTGCCAGCAGCTTGGGGACAGCCAGAGTCTACGAGCAGTACTTC.

The V gene is TRBV11-3, the J gene TRBJ2-3; perhaps TRBD2 as D (6 bases). The CDR3 covers 18 residues. CDR1 is SGHNT and CDR2 is YENEEA in the germline V gene. V lost 1 base and J lost 0, with 17 bases in between. The CDR3 DNA is TGTGCCAGCAGCTTAGGCCTTAGTGCGGGGCCCAGCACAGATACGCAGTATTTT. Its translation: CASSLGLSAGPSTDTQYF. The full variable domain, completed using reference TRBV11-3 and TRBJ2-3, is EAGVVQSPRYKIIEKKQPVAFWCNPISGHNTLYWYLQNLGQGPELLIRYENEEAVDDSQLPKDRFSAERLKGVDSTLKIQPAELGDSAVYLCASSLGLSAGPSTDTQYFGPGTRLTVL.

The chain combines TRBV28 with TRBJ2-7; D is ambiguous. Trimming pared 5 bases from V and 3 bases from J, leaving 8 bases between. Germline values: CDR1 MDHEN, CDR2 SYDVKM. CDR3 length equals 12 residues. CDR3 sequence (DNA): TGTGCCAGCAGTCAAAACAGCTACGAGCAGTACTTC. It is translated as CASSQNSYEQYF.